The sequence of this TCR beta chain was determined in a study of blood T cell repertoires in COVID-19. Study summary: Sites across the United States, Italy and Spain contributed samples from acute and convalescent COVID-19. The analysed material was cDNA or gDNA that came from T cells, B-cell-depleted T cells, or PBMCs.

CDR3 size: 17 residues. Germline V lookup: CDR1 SGHRS, CDR2 YFSETQ. With V trimmed by 4 bases and J by 5 bases, 12 bases remained unmatched. Per the original data handling: Amplification with reference gene primers provided the estimates of nucleated cell counts. Measured with immunoSEQ multiplex PCR; TCRdb has only the in-frame clones, and not every one. V and J calls and clone size are given by that table; D and trimming were obtained from the DNA. The repertoire consists of about 110,000 clones, with around 89% occurring once and the leading ten covering about 6.8%. This chain links TRBV5-1 with TRBJ2-5, with TRBD2 identical over 12 bases. The TCR originated in a man in his forties or fifties with active or convalescent COVID-19. Specimen: peripheral blood. The CDR3 sequence: CASSPTDLAGGGETQYF. The CDR3 region has the DNA TGCGCCAGCAGCCCCACGGACCTAGCGGGAGGGGGTGAGACCCAGTACTTC.